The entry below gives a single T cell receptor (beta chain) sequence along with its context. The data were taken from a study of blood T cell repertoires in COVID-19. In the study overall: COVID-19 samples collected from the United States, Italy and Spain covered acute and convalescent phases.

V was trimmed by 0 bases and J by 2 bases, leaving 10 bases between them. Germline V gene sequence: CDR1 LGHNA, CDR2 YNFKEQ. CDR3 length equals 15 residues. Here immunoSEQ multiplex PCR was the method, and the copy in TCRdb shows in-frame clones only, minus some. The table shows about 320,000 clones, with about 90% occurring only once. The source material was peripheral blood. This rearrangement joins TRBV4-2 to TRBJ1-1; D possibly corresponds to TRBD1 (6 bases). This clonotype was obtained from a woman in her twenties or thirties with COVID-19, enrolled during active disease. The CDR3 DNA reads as TGTGCCAGCAGCCAAGATCCCAGGGGAAACACTGAAGCTTTCTTT. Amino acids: CASSQDPRGNTEAFF.